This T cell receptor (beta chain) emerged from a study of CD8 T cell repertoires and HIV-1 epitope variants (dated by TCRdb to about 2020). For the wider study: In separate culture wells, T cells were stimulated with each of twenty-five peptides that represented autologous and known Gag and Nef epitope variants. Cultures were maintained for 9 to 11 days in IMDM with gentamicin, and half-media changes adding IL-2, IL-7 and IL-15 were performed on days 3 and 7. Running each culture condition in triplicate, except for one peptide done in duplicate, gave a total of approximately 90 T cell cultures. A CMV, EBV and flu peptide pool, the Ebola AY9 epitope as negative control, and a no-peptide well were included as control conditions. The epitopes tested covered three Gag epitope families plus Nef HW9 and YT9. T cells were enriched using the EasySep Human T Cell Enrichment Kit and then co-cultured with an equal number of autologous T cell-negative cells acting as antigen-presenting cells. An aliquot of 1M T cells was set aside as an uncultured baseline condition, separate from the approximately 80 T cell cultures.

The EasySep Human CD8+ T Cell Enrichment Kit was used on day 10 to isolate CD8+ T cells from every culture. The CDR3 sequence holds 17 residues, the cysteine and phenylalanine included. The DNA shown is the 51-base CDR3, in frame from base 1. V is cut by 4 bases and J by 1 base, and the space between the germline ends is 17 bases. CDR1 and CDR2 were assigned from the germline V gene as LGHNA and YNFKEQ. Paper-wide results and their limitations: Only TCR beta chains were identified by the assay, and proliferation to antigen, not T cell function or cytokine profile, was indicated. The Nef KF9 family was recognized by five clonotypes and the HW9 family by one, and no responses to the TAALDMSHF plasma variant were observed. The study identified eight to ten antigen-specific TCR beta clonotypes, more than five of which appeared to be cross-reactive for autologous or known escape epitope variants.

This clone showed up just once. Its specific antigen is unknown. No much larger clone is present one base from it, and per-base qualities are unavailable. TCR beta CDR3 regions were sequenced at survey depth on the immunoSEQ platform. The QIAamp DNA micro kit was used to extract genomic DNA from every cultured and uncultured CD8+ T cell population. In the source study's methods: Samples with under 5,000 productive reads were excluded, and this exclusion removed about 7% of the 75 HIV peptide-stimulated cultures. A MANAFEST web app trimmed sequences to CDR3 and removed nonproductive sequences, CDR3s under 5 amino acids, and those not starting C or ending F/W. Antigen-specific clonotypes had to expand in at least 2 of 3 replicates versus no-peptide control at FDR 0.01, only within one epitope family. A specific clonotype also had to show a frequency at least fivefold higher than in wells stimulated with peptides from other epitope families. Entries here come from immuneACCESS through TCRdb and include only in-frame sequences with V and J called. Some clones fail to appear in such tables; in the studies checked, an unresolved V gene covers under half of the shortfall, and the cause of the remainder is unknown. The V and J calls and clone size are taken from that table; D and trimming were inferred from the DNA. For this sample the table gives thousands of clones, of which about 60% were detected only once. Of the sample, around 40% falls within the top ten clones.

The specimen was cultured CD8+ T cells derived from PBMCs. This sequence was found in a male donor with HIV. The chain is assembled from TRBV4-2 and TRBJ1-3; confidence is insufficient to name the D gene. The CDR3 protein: CASSRDGLNYSGNTIYF. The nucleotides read TGTGCCAGCAGCCGCGACGGTCTTAACTATTCTGGAAACACCATATATTTT.